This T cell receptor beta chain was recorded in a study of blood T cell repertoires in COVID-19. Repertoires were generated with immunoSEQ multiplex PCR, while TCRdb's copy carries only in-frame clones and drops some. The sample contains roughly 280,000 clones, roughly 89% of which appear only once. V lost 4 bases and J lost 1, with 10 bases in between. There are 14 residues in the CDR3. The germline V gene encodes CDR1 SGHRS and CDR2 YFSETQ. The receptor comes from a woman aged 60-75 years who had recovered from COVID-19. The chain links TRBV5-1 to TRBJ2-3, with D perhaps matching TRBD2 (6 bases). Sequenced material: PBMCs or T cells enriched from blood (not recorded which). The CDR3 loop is CASSDSGGTDTQYF. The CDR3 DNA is TGCGCCAGCAGCGATAGCGGAGGCACAGATACGCAGTATTTT. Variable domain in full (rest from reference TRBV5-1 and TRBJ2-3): KAGVTQTPRYLIKTRGQQVTLSCSPISGHRSVSWYQQTPGQGLQFLFEYFSETQRNKGNFPGRFSGRQFSNSRSEMNVSTLELGDSALYLCASSDSGGTDTQYFGPGTRLTVL.